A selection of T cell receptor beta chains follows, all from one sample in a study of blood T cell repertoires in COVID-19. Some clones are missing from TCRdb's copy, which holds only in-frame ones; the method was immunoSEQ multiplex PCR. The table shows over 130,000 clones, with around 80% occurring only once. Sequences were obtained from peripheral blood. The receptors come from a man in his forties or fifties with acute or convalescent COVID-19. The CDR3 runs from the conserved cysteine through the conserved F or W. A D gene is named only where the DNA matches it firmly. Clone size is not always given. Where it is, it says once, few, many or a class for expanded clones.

CDR3 protein: CASSPGETQYF
CDR3 DNA: TGTGCCAGCAGCCCCGGGGAGACCCAGTACTTC
D gene: NA
clone size: NA
V gene: TRBV7-9
J gene: TRBJ2-5

CDR3 protein: CASSPRGGDNEQFF
CDR3 DNA: TGTGCCAGCAGCCCTCGGGGGGGAGACAATGAGCAGTTCTTC
D gene: TRBD2
clone size: NA
V gene: TRBV5-4
J gene: TRBJ2-1

CDR3 protein: CASRRQDLNYGYTF
CDR3 DNA: TGTGCCAGTAGAAGACAGGATTTGAACTATGGCTACACCTTC
D gene: NA
clone size: NA
V gene: TRBV19
J gene: TRBJ1-2

CDR3 protein: CASSQVSVEKLFF
CDR3 DNA: TGCGCCAGCAGCCAAGTCTCGGTGGAAAAACTGTTTTTT
D gene: NA
clone size: NA
V gene: TRBV4-1
J gene: TRBJ1-4

CDR3 protein: CASSERLSMNTEAFF
CDR3 DNA: TGTGCCAGCAGTGAACGCCTCTCTATGAACACTGAAGCTTTCTTT
D gene: NA
clone size: NA
V gene: TRBV6-1
J gene: TRBJ1-1

CDR3 protein: CASSQDRTSGRPSTDTQYF
CDR3 DNA: TGTGCCAGCAGCCAAGATCGGACTAGCGGGCGCCCTAGCACAGATACGCAGTATTTT
D gene: TRBD2
clone size: many
V gene: TRBV3-1/TRBV3-2
J gene: TRBJ2-3

CDR3 protein: CASSLEGQGFGETQYF
CDR3 DNA: TGTGCCAGCAGCTTGGAGGGACAGGGGTTTGGCGAGACCCAGTACTTC
D gene: TRBD1
clone size: NA
V gene: TRBV5-6
J gene: TRBJ2-5

CDR3 protein: CASSLGPPGAASYEQYF
CDR3 DNA: TGTGCCAGCAGCTTAGGCCCCCCCGGTGCGGCCTCCTACGAGCAGTACTTC
D gene: NA
clone size: few
V gene: TRBV7-6
J gene: TRBJ2-7

CDR3 protein: CASSGLAGPRHTQYF
CDR3 DNA: TGTGCCAGCAGTGGACTAGCGGGCCCTAGACATACGCAGTATTTT
D gene: TRBD2
clone size: many
V gene: TRBV2
J gene: TRBJ2-3

CDR3 protein: CASSKRGWGDARVEFF
CDR3 DNA: TGTGCCAGCAGCAAACGGGGGTGGGGAGACGCTCGGGTTGAGTTCTTC
D gene: NA
clone size: once
V gene: TRBV21-1
J gene: TRBJ2-1

CDR3 protein: CASSRLAGAGGQETQYF
CDR3 DNA: TGTGCCAGCAGCCGACTAGCGGGGGCCGGAGGGCAAGAGACCCAGTACTTC
D gene: TRBD2
clone size: NA
V gene: TRBV7-9
J gene: TRBJ2-5

CDR3 protein: CASGQETQYF
CDR3 DNA: TGTGCGTCGGGACAAGAGACCCAGTACTTC
D gene: NA
clone size: NA
V gene: TRBV2
J gene: TRBJ2-5

CDR3 protein: CASSVVGQYNEQFF
CDR3 DNA: TGTGCCAGCAGCGTAGTTGGACAGTACAATGAGCAGTTCTTC
D gene: NA
clone size: once
V gene: TRBV9
J gene: TRBJ2-1

CDR3 protein: CATSSRDRDYEQYF
CDR3 DNA: TGTGCCACCAGCTCCCGGGACAGGGATTACGAGCAGTACTTC
D gene: TRBD1
clone size: many
V gene: TRBV15
J gene: TRBJ2-7

CDR3 protein: CASLDLAETEQYF
CDR3 DNA: TGTGCCAGCTTGGATCTAGCGGAGACCGAGCAGTACTTC
D gene: TRBD2
clone size: NA
V gene: TRBV7-3
J gene: TRBJ2-7

CDR3 protein: CATSEVREGAYNEQFF
CDR3 DNA: TGTGCCACCAGTGAGGTCCGGGAGGGGGCATACAATGAGCAGTTCTTC
D gene: NA
clone size: once
V gene: TRBV24-1
J gene: TRBJ2-1

CDR3 protein: CASQSGTSGGDTQYF
CDR3 DNA: TGCGCCAGCCAGAGTGGTACTAGCGGGGGAGATACGCAGTATTTT
D gene: TRBD2
clone size: NA
V gene: TRBV10-1
J gene: TRBJ2-3

CDR3 protein: CASSKIQGGAYTEAFF
CDR3 DNA: TGTGCCAGTAGTAAAATACAGGGAGGGGCGTACACTGAAGCTTTCTTT
D gene: NA
clone size: NA
V gene: TRBV19
J gene: TRBJ1-1

CDR3 protein: CASSLAAGNGYTF
CDR3 DNA: TGTGCCAGCAGCTTAGCAGCAGGGAATGGCTACACCTTC
D gene: NA
clone size: NA
V gene: TRBV11-2
J gene: TRBJ1-2

CDR3 protein: CASSGLDSTDTQYF
CDR3 DNA: TGTGCCAGCAGCGGGCTAGATAGCACAGATACGCAGTATTTT
D gene: NA
clone size: NA
V gene: TRBV9
J gene: TRBJ2-3

CDR3 protein: CASSRGTSGGETQYF
CDR3 DNA: TGCGCCAGCAGTAGGGGGACTAGCGGTGGGGAGACCCAGTACTTC
D gene: TRBD2
clone size: NA
V gene: TRBV5-1
J gene: TRBJ2-5